The 20 T cell receptor beta chains given below trace back to one sample, sequenced in a study of cytomegalovirus exposure and HLA in healthy donors. PCR involved 60 Vbeta and 13 Jbeta primers. Using immunoSEQ multiplex PCR, the repertoire was profiled, and TCRdb retains in-frame clones only, with some absent. The sample contains some 250,000 clones, about 80% of which appear only once. What was sequenced was PBMCs. The receptors here all came from a woman in her forties in good health and CMV-seropositive.

This chain links TRBV12-5 with TRBJ1-2; D unclear. The CDR3 extends over 17 amino acids. V lost 2 bases to trimming and J lost 7 bases, with 23 bases between them. CDR1 is LGHNT and CDR2 is FRNRAP in the germline V gene. The CDR3 DNA is TGTGCTAGTGGTTTGTCCCACACGGGAAACCACCGTGCTGGCTACACCTTC. This gives the protein CASGLSHTGNHRAGYTF.

Of note for this clone: The DNA is omitted, as the CDR3 cannot be located on it reliably, and the CDR3 follows TCRdb's listing. This chain joins TRBV21-1 and TRBJ1-5; TRBD1, the table's D call, lacks a check against the DNA. TRBV21-1 is recorded as a pseudogene. Counting both end residues, the CDR3 totals 17 amino acids. CDR3 amino acids: CASSKGVVGHGNQPQHF.

The V call is TRBV9, the J call TRBJ2-7; D is perhaps TRBD1 (6 bases). The CDR3 consists of 14 residues. Germline V CDR1 and CDR2: SGDLS, YYNGEE. V lost 3 bases and J lost 3, with 13 bases in between. The CDR3 nucleotides are TGTGCCAGCAGCGCCCCGGGACAAAGCTACGAGCAGTACTTC. Its protein is CASSAPGQSYEQYF.

V and J are TRBV30 and TRBJ1-3; D remains unclear. Germline CDR1 reads GTSNPN; CDR2 reads SVGIG (reference sequence). This CDR3 contains 11 residues. With 5 bases removed from V and 4 bases from J, the gap between germline ends came to 6 bases. DNA for the CDR3: TGTGCCTGGGCGGGGGGAAACACCATATATTTT. Encoded protein: CAWAGGNTIYF.

The chain links TRBV27 to TRBJ2-6; a weak D match, TRBD2 (5 bases). The CDR3 contains 17 residues. Germline V gene sequence: CDR1 MNHEY, CDR2 SMNVEV (reference sequence). The V gene lost 3 bases and the J gene lost 1 base, with 13 bases spanning the gap. The chain's CDR3 is CASSFGDSSSGANVLTF. In DNA form, the CDR3 reads TGTGCCAGCAGTTTCGGGGATTCAAGTTCTGGGGCCAACGTCCTGACTTTC.

Only one count was recorded for this clone. The V and J genes are TRBV27 and TRBJ1-3, with TRBD1 matching 8 bases. CDR3 size: 15 residues. Losses at the gene ends were 5 bases for V and 7 bases for J; bases not matched to a gene: 10. The germline V gene has CDR1 MNHEY and CDR2 SMNVEV (reference sequence). CDR3 protein: CASSLGQGGGNTIYF. DNA of the CDR3: TGTGCCAGCAGTCTTGGACAGGGCGGAGGGAACACCATATATTTT.

This clone was counted once. This chain links TRBV5-4 with TRBJ2-3; 11 bases align to TRBD2. The CDR3 is 16 residues long. Germline lookup yields CDR1 SGHNT and CDR2 YYREEE (reference sequence). J gave up 3 bases and V 7 bases, and 10 bases lay outside the gene matches. The chain's CDR3 is CASGRLAGYRTDTQYF. CDR3 DNA: TGTGCCAGCGGAAGACTAGCGGGATACAGGACAGATACGCAGTATTTT.

The chain joins TRBV9 to TRBJ2-2; 12 positions agree with TRBD2. After removal of 0 bases from V and 4 bases from J, the junction contained 7 bases not matched to a gene. This CDR3 spans 18 amino acids. Germline values: CDR1 SGDLS, CDR2 YYNGEE. The chain's CDR3 is CASSVGTSGGFGTGELFF. CDR3 DNA sequence: TGTGCCAGCAGCGTAGGAACTAGCGGGGGGTTCGGCACCGGGGAGCTGTTTTTT.

CDR3 nucleotide sequence: TGTGCCAGCAGTTTCGGTAGGGGGTTGAGTCAGCCCCAGCATTTT. It is translated as CASSFGRGLSQPQHF. The rearrangement links TRBV27 to TRBJ1-5; D is possibly TRBD1 (6 bases). V was cut by 3 bases and J by 6 bases, with 15 bases left in between. This CDR3 contains 15 residues. The germline V gene encodes CDR1 MNHEY and CDR2 SMNVEV (reference sequence).

This rearrangement joins TRBV11-2 to TRBJ2-5; TRBD1 matches at 8 bases. The CDR3 totals 13 residues. V shed 6 bases and J 4 bases; nucleotides not matched to a gene: 4. Germline V lookup: CDR1 SGHAT, CDR2 FQNNGV. This chain's CDR3 is CASRDRGRETQYF. In DNA form, the CDR3 reads TGTGCCAGCAGAGACAGGGGACGAGAGACCCAGTACTTC.

This chain links TRBV7-9 with TRBJ1-2, with TRBD1 as a possible D gene (5 bases). Looked up from germline, CDR1 is SEHNR and CDR2 is FQNEAQ (reference sequence). The CDR3 is 12 residues long. Trimming took off 5 bases at V and 4 bases at J, with 8 bases between the two ends. CDR3 sequence (DNA): TGTGCCAGCAGCCTCGACAGCTATGGCTACACCTTC. This gives the protein CASSLDSYGYTF.

DNA of the CDR3: TGTGCCAGCAGTTTATCGGGAGGTAGAAGGCAGGAAAAACTGTTTTTT. This translates into CASSLSGGRRQEKLFF. V and J are TRBV27 and TRBJ1-4; D remains unclear. The germline V gene encodes CDR1 MNHEY and CDR2 SMNVEV (reference sequence). This CDR3 region has 16 residues. The germline V and J ends were trimmed by 0 bases and 8 bases, with 16 bases remaining between them.

This sequence joins TRBV30 and TRBJ2-3, with 9 bases fitting TRBD2. Trimming at V came to 5 bases and at J to 1 base, leaving 4 bases not matched to a gene. The CDR3 spans 14 residues. Germline-derived CDR1 and CDR2 are GTSNPN and SVGIG (reference sequence). The CDR3 loop reads CAWCKRGGTDTQYF. Here the CDR3 DNA reads TGTGCCTGGTGTAAGCGGGGGGGCACAGATACGCAGTATTTT.

The CDR3 here is CASPGASNQPQHF. CDR3 nucleotide sequence: TGTGCCAGCCCCGGAGCTAGCAATCAGCCCCAGCATTTT. This sequence joins TRBV7-9 and TRBJ1-5; D is uncertain. This CDR3 is built from 13 residues. The V and J ends lost 8 bases and 0 bases respectively, with 8 bases between them. Germline lookup yields CDR1 SEHNR and CDR2 FQNEAQ (reference sequence). The variable domain in full, with the rest retrieved from reference TRBV7-9 and TRBJ1-5, is DTGVSQNPRHKITKRGQNVTFRCDPISEHNRLYWYRQTLGQGPEFLTYFQNEAQLEKSRLLSDRFSAERPKGSFSTLEIQRTEQGDSAMYLCASPGASNQPQHFGDGTRLSIL.

This chain uses TRBV4-3 with TRBJ1-2; D gene unclear. CDR1 is LGHNA and CDR2 is YSLEER in the germline V gene. This CDR3 has 17 amino acids. V lost 0 bases to trimming and J lost 2 bases, with 16 bases between them. CDR3 residues: CASSQDVGVGGNYGYTF. The DNA of the CDR3 is TGCGCCAGCAGCCAAGATGTGGGCGTGGGTGGAAACTATGGCTACACCTTC.

The chain has TRBV30 and TRBJ2-3; no definite D call. CDR3 length: 17 residues. V shed 8 bases and J shed 5 bases, with 29 bases lying between them. In germline, CDR1 is GTSNPN, CDR2 SVGIG (reference sequence). CDR3 sequence reads: CANRKPQVNGQQDTQYF. Here the CDR3 DNA reads TGTGCCAACCGCAAACCTCAGGTGAATGGGCAACAAGATACGCAGTATTTT.

This chain joins TRBV18 and TRBJ2-1; a possible D gene is TRBD2 (5 bases). The V gene lost 0 bases and the J gene lost 4 bases, with 7 bases spanning the gap. This CDR3 is built from 14 residues. Germline loops: CDR1 KGHSH, CDR2 LQKENI. The CDR3 here is CASSPPTGYNEQFF. In DNA form, the CDR3 reads TGTGCCAGCTCACCACCGACGGGATACAATGAGCAGTTCTTC.

In this sample, this clone turned up a few times. The chain recombines TRBV5-1 with TRBJ2-3, with unresolved D. Trimming took 2 bases from V and 6 from J, leaving 10 bases between them. This CDR3 contains 13 residues. The V gene's germline CDR1 is SGHRS and CDR2 YFSETQ. As DNA, the CDR3 is TGCGCCAGCAGCTTCACTTCGGAGGATACGCAGTATTTT. Protein: CASSFTSEDTQYF. The full variable domain, in which reference TRBV5-1 and TRBJ2-3 provide the parts outside the CDR3, is KAGVTQTPRYLIKTRGQQVTLSCSPISGHRSVSWYQQTPGQGLQFLFEYFSETQRNKGNFPGRFSGRQFSNSRSEMNVSTLELGDSALYLCASSFTSEDTQYFGPGTRLTVL.

The chain joins TRBV7-2 to TRBJ1-5; D is uncertain. This CDR3 region has 15 residues. Trimming removed 3 bases at V and 0 bases at J, with 9 bases between. CDR1 and CDR2 from the germline V gene are SGHTA and FQGNSA. CDR3 amino acids: CASSFGGYSNQPQHF. DNA of the CDR3: TGTGCCAGCAGCTTCGGAGGGTATAGCAATCAGCCCCAGCATTTT.

The sample holds one count of this clone. The chain recombines TRBV10-2 with TRBJ1-5; no reliable D call. The V gene's germline CDR1 is WSHSY and CDR2 SAAADI. The CDR3 length is 12 residues. Between the trimmed V and J ends, which lost 4 bases and 4 bases, there was a span of 5 bases. CDR3 sequence reads: CASSVRNQPQHF. For the CDR3, the DNA is TGCGCCAGCAGTGTTCGGAATCAGCCCCAGCATTTT.